This record looks at one T cell receptor beta chain sequence and its context. The data were obtained in a study of T cell changes during pregnancy in multiple sclerosis. The V gene lost 4 bases and the J gene lost 0 bases, with 7 bases spanning the gap. Germline V gene lookup returns CDR1 SGHVT and CDR2 SQSDAQ. CDR3 length: 15 residues. Produced via immunoSEQ multiplex PCR; TCRdb's table is partial and in-frame only. The table includes more than 65,000 clones, roughly 91% detected once. The sequence was obtained from a female donor with multiple sclerosis, enrolled in a pregnancy study. The V gene is TRBV7-4, the J gene TRBJ1-6; no reliable D call. The sequencing here drew on peripheral blood, taken in the first trimester of pregnancy. As DNA, the CDR3 is TGTGCCAGCAGCTCAGCGAGCTCCTATAATTCACCCCTCCACTTT. Its translation: CASSSASSYNSPLHF.